Following are 22 T cell receptor beta chains from one sample sequenced in a study of blood T cells in healthy people across ages. A J-beta primer mix and a sample-barcoded 5' primer were used in a second PCR of about 7 to 12 cycles. From the 5' RACE reads, TCRdb called clonotypes with MiXCR, one entry per CDR3 protein. This sample has about 970,000 distinct CDR3 sequences, with roughly 47% found just once. Sample: blood. These receptors originate from a woman in her sixties in good health.

The chain is built from TRBV2 and TRBJ2-7; weak D call: TRBD2 (6 bases). V was pared by 4 bases and J by 5 bases, with 18 bases between. From germline, CDR1 is SNHLY and CDR2 FYNNEI. This CDR3 is built from 15 residues. The CDR3 DNA follows: TGTGCCAGCAGTGGGGGAGGACCCACGGGGGACGAGCAGTACTTC. The encoded protein is CASSGGGPTGDEQYF.

This rearrangement joins TRBV27 to TRBJ1-2; D call uncertain. Germline CDR1 is MNHEY and CDR2 is SMNVEV (reference sequence). V lost 3 bases and J lost 8, with 13 bases in between. There are 13 residues in the CDR3. This CDR3 is CASSFRRSTGYTF. The DNA of the CDR3 is TGTGCCAGCAGTTTCCGACGCTCGACCGGCTACACCTTC.

In its sample, this clonotype was seen a few times. V gene TRBV12-3 or TRBV12-4 combines with J gene TRBJ2-7; 7 nucleotides match TRBD2. V lost 6 bases and J lost 1; bases outside the gene matches: 6. The CDR3 consists of 14 residues. The CDR3 loop is CASRGEGFSYEQYF. CDR3 DNA sequence: TGTGCCAGCAGGGGGGAGGGATTTTCCTACGAGCAGTACTTC.

The sample holds one count of this clonotype. This rearrangement joins TRBV20-1 to TRBJ2-1; TRBD2 matches at 8 bases. CDR1 and CDR2 from the germline V gene are DFQATT and SNEGSKA (reference sequence). The V and J ends lost 6 bases and 2 bases, in that order; junction bases with no gene match: 9. This CDR3 contains 15 residues. CDR3 residues: CSAGPIAGPYNEQFF. The CDR3 coding sequence is TGCAGTGCCGGGCCAATAGCGGGACCCTACAATGAGCAGTTCTTC.

This sequence joins TRBV2 and TRBJ1-5; perhaps TRBD1 as D (5 bases). The CDR3 covers 14 residues. From germline, CDR1 is SNHLY and CDR2 FYNNEI. The V and J ends lost 6 bases and 5 bases respectively, with 14 bases between them. CDR3 nucleotides: TGTGCCAGCAGGGGGGAGGCACAGCATCAGCCCCAGCATTTT. It yields the protein CASRGEAQHQPQHF.

The genes are TRBV5-1 and TRBJ2-1; 9 nucleotides align to TRBD2. Losses at the gene ends were 2 bases for V and 6 bases for J; bases not matched to a gene: 6. Germline CDR1 and CDR2: SGHRS and YFSETQ. The CDR3 has 15 amino acids. CDR3 protein: CASSLISGGANEQFF. In nucleotides, the CDR3 is TGCGCCAGCAGCTTAATTAGCGGGGGCGCCAATGAGCAGTTCTTC.

In the case of this clonotype: One end of the junction fails to match germline, which may point to a read error. The chain links TRBV11-2 to TRBJ2-7, with 7 bases that match TRBD2. This CDR3 spans 15 amino acids. The germline CDR1 and CDR2 sequences are SGHAT and FQNNGV. The DNA of the CDR3 is TGTGCCAGCAGCCCCCTAGCGGCAGGTGCCTACAAGCAGTACTTC. It translates to CASSPLAAGAYKQYF.

This clonotype came up a few times. The rearrangement uses TRBV24-1 and TRBJ2-3, with a tentative D call TRBD2 (5 bases). The V gene's germline CDR1 is KGHDR and CDR2 SFDVKD. This CDR3 is 15 amino acids long. Trimming cost V 5 bases and J 11 bases, with 22 bases left between them. CDR3 DNA sequence: TGTGCCACCAGTGGTTCCGGGCTAGCCAGTCTCAAGCAGTATTTT. Encoded protein: CATSGSGLASLKQYF.

This chain connects TRBV7-2 to TRBJ2-3; D uncertain. The CDR3 has 13 amino acids. Trimming took off 3 bases at V and 10 bases at J, with 14 bases between the two ends. CDR1 is SGHTA and CDR2 is FQGNSA in the germline V gene. The CDR3 here is CASSLSGRPAQYF. The CDR3 coding sequence is TGTGCCAGCAGCTTGTCTGGCCGCCCCGCGCAGTATTTT.

The chain is built from TRBV24-1 and TRBJ2-5, with a possible D match to TRBD2 (7 bases). V was cut by 0 bases and J by 5 bases, with 21 bases left in between. Germline V gives CDR1 KGHDR, CDR2 SFDVKD. The CDR3 contains 18 residues. The CDR3 region is CATSDLPSGSAQGETQYF. For the CDR3, the DNA is TGTGCCACCAGTGATTTGCCTAGCGGAAGCGCGCAGGGGGAGACCCAGTACTTC.

This clonotype occurred a few times. The chain is built from TRBV4-3 and TRBJ2-3, with 7 bases matching TRBD1. Germline V gene sequence: CDR1 LGHNA, CDR2 YSLEER. The CDR3 loop spans 15 amino acids. Trimming took 4 bases from V and 0 from J; bases not matched to a gene: 4. The DNA for the CDR3 is TGCGCCAGCAGCCTAGAGGACAGGAGCACAGATACGCAGTATTTT. It yields the protein CASSLEDRSTDTQYF.

The chain has TRBV20-1 and TRBJ2-1; 11 bases are a match to TRBD2. The CDR3 consists of 18 residues. Germline V CDR1 and CDR2: DFQATT, SNEGSKA (reference sequence). Germline trimming cut 0 bases from V and 10 bases from J; bases unmatched to any gene: 17. This CDR3 reads CSARDPGLAGGVRREQFF. In nucleotides, the CDR3 is TGCAGTGCTAGAGACCCCGGGCTAGCGGGAGGAGTGCGCCGAGAGCAGTTCTTC.

The J gene is TRBJ2-7, the V gene TRBV11-1; maybe TRBD2 (6 bases). This CDR3 contains 13 residues. Germline CDR1 is SGHAT and CDR2 is FQDESV (reference sequence). V lost 4 bases and J lost 5, with 12 bases in between. CDR3: CASSYLAYDEQYF. For the CDR3, the DNA is TGTGCCAGCAGCTACCTAGCGTACGACGAGCAGTACTTC.

This clonotype showed up many times. The chain has TRBV4-1 and TRBJ2-5; unclear D gene. This CDR3 spans 12 amino acids. The V gene's germline CDR1 is MGHRA and CDR2 YSYEKL. V was pared by 3 bases and J by 2 bases, with 4 bases between. The DNA for the CDR3 is TGCGCCAGCAGCCAGGGGCAAGAGACCCAGTACTTC. Its translation: CASSQGQETQYF.

This clonotype was recorded at least ten times. The chain couples TRBV6-5 to TRBJ2-6; TRBD1 is a possible D gene (6 bases). Germline CDR1 MNHEY, CDR2 SVGAGI. The CDR3 has 16 amino acids. The V end was cut by 4 bases, the J end by 2 bases, with 12 bases between. CDR3 coding DNA: TGTGCCAGCAGTTCTTATCCAGGGGCTGGGGCCAACGTCCTGACTTTC. This translates into CASSSYPGAGANVLTF.

This chain connects TRBV18 to TRBJ2-4; possibly TRBD2 for D (6 bases). The J call may be faulty, since TRBJ2-7 better matches the DNA end. Germline CDR1 and CDR2: KGHSH and LQKENI. The CDR3 runs to 15 residues. CDR3 protein: CASSPLGQEGVEQYF. The CDR3 nucleotides are TGTGCCAGCTCACCACTAGGGCAGGAGGGCGTCGAGCAGTACTTC.

This rearrangement joins TRBV7-2 to TRBJ2-7; 8 bases line up with TRBD2. The CDR3 extends over 14 amino acids. Trimming took 5 bases from V and 5 from J; bases not matched to a gene: 8. Per germline, CDR1 SGHTA and CDR2 FQGNSA. The CDR3 spells CASSGGTRIHEQYF. CDR3 in DNA: TGTGCCAGCAGCGGGGGGACTAGGATCCACGAGCAGTACTTC.

The genes are TRBV30 and TRBJ1-5; 9 nucleotides agree with TRBD1. Germline CDR1 is GTSNPN and CDR2 is SVGIG (reference sequence). The CDR3 length is 14 residues. Germline trimming cut 2 bases from V and 5 bases from J; bases unmatched to any gene: 4. The CDR3 spells CAWSSQGAYQPQHF. The CDR3 DNA follows: TGTGCCTGGAGTTCACAGGGGGCTTATCAGCCCCAGCATTTT.

This clonotype appeared a single time. This clone may be a read error of a much larger clone one base away. The chain combines TRBV2 with TRBJ2-5; 11 nucleotides match TRBD1. The germline V gene has CDR1 SNHLY and CDR2 FYNNEI. Unmatched junction bases numbered 14, after V lost 6 bases and J lost 11 bases. The CDR3 runs to 15 residues. The CDR3 DNA follows: TGTGCCAGCAGCATTGAGGGACAGGGGGAGGTTAAGCAGTACTTC. Encoded protein: CASSIEGQGEVKQYF.

Regarding this clonotype: A junction boundary mismatches the germline segment, possibly from a read error. The gene calls are TRBV9 and TRBJ2-7; TRBD2 might be the D (5 bases). From germline, CDR1 is SGDLS and CDR2 YYNGEE. This CDR3 is 14 amino acids long. The CDR3 region has the DNA TGTGCCAGCAGCCCATTCCTGGACTCCCACGAGCAGTACTTC. This encodes CASSPFLDSHEQYF.

V usage is TRBV5-1 and J usage is TRBJ2-1; tentatively, D is TRBD1 (6 bases). Germline V gives CDR1 SGHRS, CDR2 YFSETQ. CDR3 length equals 16 residues. Trimming stripped 4 bases from V and 0 bases from J, with 14 bases between. The DNA for the CDR3 is TGCGCCAGCAGCCTTGGGACAACCCCCTCCTACAATGAGCAGTTCTTC. Translation gives CASSLGTTPSYNEQFF.

The CDR3 sequence is CSASKSNQPQHF. The CDR3 nucleotides read TGCAGTGCTAGTAAGAGCAATCAGCCCCAGCATTTT. The J gene is TRBJ1-5, the V gene TRBV20-1; D is ambiguous. V was shortened by 3 bases and J by 1 base, with 4 bases between the two germline ends. Germline CDR1 reads DFQATT; CDR2 reads SNEGSKA (reference sequence). The CDR3 has 12 residues.